A selection of T cell receptor beta chains follows, all from one sample in a study of cytomegalovirus exposure and HLA in healthy donors. Assay used: immunoSEQ multiplex PCR; TCRdb lists only in-frame clones, some missing. The table includes approximately 150,000 clones, approximately 73% detected once. Sequenced sample: PBMCs. Receptors were obtained from a man over 45 in good health and CMV-seronegative. Each CDR3 is given with its conserved first and last residue. Fields, in order: V gene, clone size, J gene, D gene, CDR3 length, CDR3 protein, CDR3 DNA. D genes are given only for firm matches. Clone sizes are given selectively: once, few, many, or a class where the clone is expanded.

>TRBV15|.|TRBJ2-5|TRBD1|16
CATSQRYGQGHETQYF
TGTGCCACCAGCCAAAGATATGGACAGGGACACGAGACCCAGTACTTC
>TRBV5-1|.|TRBJ1-1|.|16
CASSLIVLQSGAEAFF
TGCGCCAGCAGCTTGATCGTTCTCCAGAGCGGGGCTGAAGCTTTCTTT
>TRBV5-1|few|TRBJ2-7|.|16
CASSLRGGAQAYEQYF
TGCGCCAGCAGCTTGAGGGGGGGGGCCCAAGCCTACGAGCAGTACTTC
>TRBV6-6|.|TRBJ2-3|.|15
CASCPSGTSTDTQYF
TGTGCCAGCTGCCCCTCAGGGACTAGCACAGATACGCAGTATTTT
>TRBV18|.|TRBJ2-3|TRBD2|16
CASSPTTSGPTDTQYF
TGTGCCAGCTCACCGACGACTAGCGGGCCCACAGATACGCAGTATTTT
>TRBV28|.|TRBJ1-5|TRBD1|15
CASSFGQGSRQPQHF
TGTGCCAGCAGTTTTGGACAGGGCTCAAGGCAGCCCCAGCATTTT
>TRBV7-3|.|TRBJ2-3|TRBD1|15
CASSQGTGNTDTQYF
TGTGCCAGCAGCCAAGGGACAGGGAACACAGATACGCAGTATTTT
>TRBV2|few|TRBJ1-5|.|13
CASSPGENQPQHF
TGTGCCAGCAGTCCCGGGGAGAATCAGCCCCAGCATTTT
>TRBV6-4|.|TRBJ2-3|TRBD1|15
CASGSGTGVADTQYF
TGTGCCAGCGGGTCCGGGACAGGGGTGGCGGATACGCAGTATTTT
>TRBV5-1|few|TRBJ1-5|.|14
CASSLVSGNQPQHF
TGCGCCAGCAGCTTGGTGTCAGGGAATCAGCCCCAGCATTTT
>TRBV19|.|TRBJ2-7|TRBD1|15
CASSLDRGLSYEQYF
TGTGCCAGTAGTCTCGACAGGGGGCTTTCCTACGAGCAGTACTTC
>TRBV6-5|.|TRBJ1-1|.|14
CASSGKGLNTEAFF
TGTGCCAGCAGTGGTAAGGGGTTGAACACTGAAGCTTTCTTT
>TRBV4-1|.|TRBJ1-5|.|17
CASSLTGQADSNQPQHF
TGCGCCAGCAGCCTTACAGGGCAGGCTGATAGCAATCAGCCCCAGCATTTT
>TRBV7-2|.|TRBJ1-4|TRBD1|15
CASSSGQGSNEKLFF
TGTGCCAGCAGCTCGGGACAGGGTTCTAATGAAAAACTGTTTTTT
>TRBV9|.|TRBJ1-1|TRBD1|15
CASSVTGGGNTEAFF
TGTGCCAGCAGCGTAACAGGGGGGGGGAACACTGAAGCTTTCTTT
>TRBV7-9|.|TRBJ2-1|.|16
CASSSIEGGTYNEQFF
TGTGCCAGCAGCTCCATTGAGGGGGGGACATACAATGAGCAGTTCTTC
>TRBV18|.|TRBJ1-1|.|15
CASSQTGRLNTEAFF
TGTGCCAGCTCACAGACGGGTCGATTAAACACTGAAGCTTTCTTT
>TRBV6-1|.|TRBJ2-3|TRBD2|14
CASRVGGSTDTQYF
TGTGCCAGCAGGGTGGGGGGGTCCACAGATACGCAGTATTTT
>TRBV2|few|TRBJ2-5|TRBD1|13
CASRTGESETQYF
TGTGCCAGCAGAACAGGGGAATCAGAGACCCAGTACTTC
>TRBV5-1|.|TRBJ2-5|.|14
CASSLGDTQETQYF
TGCGCCAGCAGCTTGGGTGACACCCAAGAGACCCAGTACTTC
>TRBV27|.|TRBJ1-5|.|14
CASNSQGSDQPQHF
TGTGCCAGCAATTCTCAGGGGTCGGATCAGCCCCAGCATTTT
>TRBV28|once|TRBJ1-1|.|16
CASSLGAGKDFTEAFF
TGTGCCAGCAGTTTGGGGGCAGGGAAGGATTTCACTGAAGCTTTCTTT
>TRBV7-2|.|TRBJ2-5|.|14
CASSVAQGQETQYF
TGTGCCAGCAGCGTAGCACAGGGCCAAGAGACCCAGTACTTC
>TRBV11-2|few|TRBJ1-2|.|14
CASSLDQGSRGYTF
TGTGCCAGCAGCTTAGATCAGGGTTCGCGAGGCTACACCTTC
>TRBV28|.|TRBJ1-1|TRBD1|12
CASGTGISAAFF
TGTGCCAGCGGGACAGGGATTTCGGCGGCTTTCTTT
>TRBV5-1|once|TRBJ1-1|.|14
CASSLEGVNTEAFF
TGCGCCAGCAGCTTGGAAGGGGTGAACACTGAAGCTTTCTTT
>TRBV28|.|TRBJ2-4|.|16
CASSPVDFLAKNIQYF
TGTGCCAGCAGTCCCGTGGACTTCTTAGCCAAAAACATTCAGTACTTC
>TRBV5-6|.|TRBJ2-7|.|13
CASSLDTQIEQYF
TGTGCCAGCAGCTTGGATACGCAGATCGAGCAGTACTTC
>TRBV9|few|TRBJ2-5|TRBD1|16
CASSAGQGKSQETQYF
TGTGCCAGCAGCGCCGGACAGGGAAAATCACAAGAGACCCAGTACTTC
>TRBV9|.|TRBJ2-1|TRBD2|15
CASSPQPGGPDEQFF
TGTGCCAGCAGCCCTCAGCCGGGGGGGCCTGATGAGCAGTTCTTC
>TRBV9|few|TRBJ1-4|TRBD1|14
CASSVTGGREKLFF
TGTGCCAGCAGCGTAACAGGGGGTCGTGAAAAACTGTTTTTT